Following are 15 T cell receptor beta chains from one sample sequenced in a study of Tregs in tolerant kidney transplant recipients. The protocol was immunoSEQ multiplex PCR, while the TCRdb copy is restricted to in-frame clones and leaves out a portion. This table has 200,000 to 300,000 clones, roughly 84% appearing once. The sample consisted of CD4+ T cells from blood. The receptor set was obtained from a human donor in good health.

The chain recombines TRBV5-1 with TRBJ2-5, with 9 bases aligning to TRBD1. V shed 4 bases, J shed 2 bases, and the junction held 9 bases outside the gene matches. The CDR3 extends over 16 amino acids. CDR1 SGHRS and CDR2 YFSETQ come from the germline V gene. CDR3 sequence (DNA): TGCGCCAGCAGCAGGGGGTTGGGACAGGGACAAGAGACCCAGTACTTC. Translating it yields CASSRGLGQGQETQYF.

Only one count was recorded for this clone. The sample holds other DNA sequences that translate to the same CDR3. The chain couples TRBV4-1 to TRBJ1-6, with unresolved D. The CDR3 consists of 17 residues. Germline lookup yields CDR1 MGHRA and CDR2 YSYEKL. V was clipped by 0 bases and J by 9 bases, with 18 bases between them. Here the CDR3 reads CASSQDSGSGWGSPLHF. CDR3 coding DNA: TGCGCCAGCAGCCAAGATTCAGGATCGGGGTGGGGTTCACCCCTCCACTTT.

The rearrangement uses TRBV5-1 and TRBJ1-1; D is ambiguous. Germline CDR1 SGHRS, CDR2 YFSETQ. There are 13 residues in the CDR3. V was shortened by 1 base and J by 1 base, with 5 bases between the two germline ends. The CDR3 is CASSLLENTEAFF. The CDR3 DNA is TGCGCCAGCAGCTTGTTGGAGAACACTGAAGCTTTCTTT.

The J gene is TRBJ2-7, the V gene TRBV6-4, with D perhaps given as TRBD1 or TRBD2 (6 bases each). Trimming shortened V by 5 bases and J by 4 bases, and 18 bases separated the two germline ends. The CDR3 is made up of 15 amino acids. Germline CDR1 reads MRHNA; CDR2 reads SNTAGT. DNA of the CDR3: TGTGCCAGCAGTACGGGAGTGGGGGCGGCGTACGAGCAGTACTTC. Residues: CASSTGVGAAYEQYF.

This chain connects TRBV7-2 to TRBJ2-3, with D perhaps matching TRBD2 (7 bases). CDR1 is SGHTA, CDR2 FQGNSA, per germline. This CDR3 contains 14 residues. Between the trimmed V and J ends, which lost 3 bases and 4 bases, there was a span of 11 bases. The CDR3 DNA reads TGTGCCAGCAGCTTGCGGGGGCCATCAGATACGCAGTATTTT. This gives the protein CASSLRGPSDTQYF.

The genes are TRBV6-6 and TRBJ1-1; perhaps TRBD1 as D (5 bases). Germline CDR1 is MNHNY and CDR2 is SVGAGI (reference sequence). The CDR3 has 15 amino acids. V was clipped by 2 bases and J by 7 bases, with 17 bases between them. The CDR3, as DNA: TGTGCCAGCAGTTACCCGGCAGGGTCAGGAGGTGAAGCTTTCTTT. It translates to CASSYPAGSGGEAFF.

The J gene is TRBJ1-2, the V gene TRBV11-2; possibly TRBD1 for D (6 bases). CDR1 is SGHAT, CDR2 FQNNGV, per germline. Trimming shortened V by 7 bases and J by 0 bases, and 18 bases separated the two germline ends. The CDR3 totals 16 residues. CDR3 DNA sequence: TGTGCCAGCAACCACATTCAGGGGACCTCTAACTATGGCTACACCTTC. This codes for CASNHIQGTSNYGYTF.

The V call is TRBV10-3, the J call TRBJ2-5; 10 bases match TRBD1. The germline V gene encodes CDR1 ENHRY and CDR2 SYGVKD. The CDR3 spans 16 residues. The ends lost 4 bases at V and 4 bases at J; junction bases unmatched: 9. The CDR3 coding sequence is TGTGCCATCAGTGGGGGACAGGGGTCCGAACGAGAGACCCAGTACTTC. This translates into CAISGGQGSERETQYF.

This chain joins TRBV6-1 and TRBJ1-5; TRBD1 matches 9 bases. The CDR3 covers 15 residues. The ends lost 5 bases at V and 11 bases at J; junction bases unmatched: 13. CDR1 and CDR2 (germline): MNHNS, SASEGT. CDR3 in amino acids: CASSPRDRVPSSQHF. The CDR3 DNA is TGTGCCAGCAGTCCCCGGGACAGGGTTCCTTCGTCCCAGCATTTT.

The chain uses TRBV27 and TRBJ2-2; 9 bases align to TRBD2. Germline V lookup: CDR1 MNHEY, CDR2 SMNVEV (reference sequence). The ends lost 5 bases at V and 4 bases at J; junction bases unmatched: 8. CDR3 size: 16 residues. The CDR3 loop reads CASSLFLAGSTGELFF. Here the CDR3 DNA reads TGTGCCAGCAGTCTTTTCCTAGCGGGGTCCACCGGGGAGCTGTTTTTT.

This clone was found a few times. This sequence joins TRBV19 and TRBJ1-5; no clear D. Germline V gene sequence: CDR1 LNHDA, CDR2 SQIVND (reference sequence). The CDR3 runs to 14 residues. The V and J ends lost 10 bases and 0 bases respectively, with 13 bases between them. The DNA of the CDR3 is TGTGCCACCGAACTTGACTATAGCAATCAGCCCCAGCATTTT. Amino acids: CATELDYSNQPQHF.

The chain couples TRBV7-8 to TRBJ2-5; TRBD2 agrees at 10 bases. The DNA end favors TRBJ2-7, so the J call may be wrong. Germline V gene lookup returns CDR1 SGHVS and CDR2 FQNEAQ. This CDR3 comprises 15 residues. CDR3 coding DNA: TGTGCCAGCAGGACTAGGCTAGCGGGAGTCTACGAGCAGTACTTC. Amino acid sequence: CASRTRLAGVYEQYF.

CDR3 in amino acids: CARDSGPSSYNSPLHF. The DNA for the CDR3 is TGTGCCAGAGATAGTGGACCCAGCTCCTATAATTCACCCCTCCACTTT. The rearrangement joins TRBV6-4 to TRBJ1-6; D is unclear. V was pared by 9 bases and J by 0 bases, with 15 bases between. CDR3 length equals 16 residues. Germline CDR1 MRHNA, CDR2 SNTAGT.

V gene TRBV30 combines with J gene TRBJ2-2; 10 nucleotides line up with TRBD1. This CDR3 has 16 residues. The germline V gene has CDR1 GTSNPN and CDR2 SVGIG (reference sequence). The V segment lost 3 bases and the J segment 5 bases; nucleotides outside the gene matches: 9. CDR3 DNA sequence: TGTGCCTGGAGGTTTCCGGGACAGGGGTTTACCGGGGAGCTGTTTTTT. Amino acid sequence: CAWRFPGQGFTGELFF.

The chain links TRBV27 to TRBJ1-5; D not resolved. Germline values: CDR1 MNHEY, CDR2 SMNVEV (reference sequence). V lost 5 bases to trimming and J lost 4 bases, with 24 bases between them. CDR3 length equals 18 residues. CDR3 sequence: CASSPFLGGGVGNQPQHF. The CDR3 nucleotides read TGTGCCAGCAGTCCTTTTTTGGGAGGCGGAGTGGGGAATCAGCCCCAGCATTTT.